This T cell receptor beta chain stems from a study of vaccination and CD4 T cells after COVID-19. Study-wide background: Control cultures used a CEFX viral epitope pool, an HIV-1 Nef peptide pool, or no peptide.

With V trimmed by 5 bases and J by 5 bases, 8 bases remained unmatched. CDR1 and CDR2 from the germline V gene are SEHNR and FQNEAQ (reference sequence). The CDR3 runs to 16 residues. An Oncomine TCR Beta short-read assay was used to sequence the DNA from cultured CD4+ T cells. TCRdb called the PCR reads again in MiXCR, with one record for every CDR3 protein. Found here are about 16,000 distinct CDR3 sequences, roughly four fifths of them singletons; the top ten hold 7.5% to 10%. With regard to this clonotype: The antigen remains unidentified.

Described treatment: approximately 10-day PBMC culture with coronavirus spike peptide pools or control peptides (ViraFEST assay). About 1.8 million PBMCs went into each well for culture with around 9.2 IU/ml IL-2 and 10 ug/ml peptide pools. This chain joins TRBV7-9 and TRBJ1-6, with 8 bases aligning to TRBD1. The TCR sequence derives from a human donor who received a COVID-19 vaccine. The sample was CD4+ T cells from blood, cultured in vitro, taken after SARS-CoV-2 vaccination. CDR3 bases: TGTGCCAGCAGCCAAAGCGGGACAGGAGATAATTCACCCCTCCACTTT. Protein sequence: CASSQSGTGDNSPLHF.